The rows below give T cell receptor beta chains drawn from one sample of a study of CXCR3-negative and CXCR3-positive naive CD8 T cells. TCRdb reprocessed the 5' RACE reads and stores each CDR3 protein as one record, lacking DNA. The sample data list some 140,000 distinct CDR3 sequences. Sample: naive CXCR3+ CD8+ T cells from blood. These receptors originate from a human donor in good health. Some clones in this sample may be carry-over from other donors' samples. Each CDR3 is given with its conserved first and last residue.

TRBV4-3	TRBJ2-7	CASSQDRGVGYEQYF
TRBV27	TRBJ2-3	CASSLRRSTDTQYF
TRBV4-2	TRBJ1-6	CASNQNKRDSNSPLHF
TRBV9	TRBJ2-7	CASSVAPGSSYEQYF
TRBV29-1	TRBJ2-1	CSVETSGGAYNEQFF
TRBV28	TRBJ2-1	CASSLGLAGDDEQFF
TRBV7-2	TRBJ1-5	CASSLKASVGSASQPQHF
TRBV27	TRBJ1-4	CASSNDPGDEKLFF
TRBV7-9	TRBJ2-7	CASSFKYEQYF
TRBV28	TRBJ1-6	CASTPSSEPNYNSPLHF
TRBV27	TRBJ2-7	CASSSSSGEYYEQYF
TRBV4-1	TRBJ2-4	CASSRLGLANIQYF